The 10 T cell receptor beta chains in this list originate from one sample, sequenced in a study of cytomegalovirus exposure and HLA in healthy donors. This PCR relied on a set of 60 Vbeta primers and 13 Jbeta primers. Repertoires were generated with immunoSEQ multiplex PCR, while TCRdb's copy carries only in-frame clones and drops some. The sample includes under 200,000 clones, around 85% of them seen just once. The specimen was PBMCs. Source of these receptors: a man aged 35 to 55 in good health and CMV-seropositive.

V and J are TRBV27 and TRBJ2-1; 8 bases fit TRBD2. Germline assignment: CDR1 MNHEY and CDR2 SMNVEV (reference sequence). This CDR3 contains 14 residues. The V gene end was trimmed by 5 bases and the J gene end by 9 bases; junction bases not matched to a gene: 9. CDR3 nucleotide sequence: TGTGCCAGCAGTAGCACCGGGACTAGTATTGAGCAGTTCTTC. This encodes CASSSTGTSIEQFF.

The chain links TRBV28 to TRBJ1-1, with 7 positions matching TRBD1. V gave up 2 bases and J gave up 11 bases; unmatched junction bases: 5. This CDR3 contains 12 residues. Germline V CDR1 and CDR2: MDHEN, SYDVKM. In DNA form, the CDR3 reads TGTGCCAGCAGTTTAGACAGGGAAACTGCTTTCTTT. Translation gives CASSLDRETAFF.

The chain carries TRBV27 and TRBJ2-7; TRBD1 matches 7 bases. Germline CDR1 reads MNHEY; CDR2 reads SMNVEV (reference sequence). V lost 6 bases, J lost 2 bases, and 7 bases stayed unmatched. CDR3 length: 14 amino acids. In DNA, the CDR3 is TGTGCCAGCAGCCCGGACAGGACCCCCTACGAGCAGTACTTC. It is translated as CASSPDRTPYEQYF.

The rearrangement joins TRBV29-1 to TRBJ1-2; unclear D gene. V was trimmed by 0 bases and J by 1 base, leaving 12 bases between them. This CDR3 is 15 amino acids long. Germline CDR1 is SQVTM and CDR2 is ANQGSEA. The CDR3 DNA is TGCAGCGTTGAAGACCGACGGGGAATTAACTATGGCTACACCTTC. Its translation is CSVEDRRGINYGYTF.

V usage is TRBV7-2 and J usage is TRBJ2-7; TRBD1 matches 11 bases. This CDR3 region has 15 residues. V dropped 6 bases and J dropped 6; count of bases not matched to a gene: 10. The V gene's germline CDR1 is SGHTA and CDR2 FQGNSA. For the CDR3, the DNA is TGTGCCAGCAGGTCTATGGGGACAGGGGGGCGCGAGCAGTACTTC. It codes for CASRSMGTGGREQYF.

This chain uses TRBV9 with TRBJ2-7, with D maybe TRBD2 (5 bases). Germline-derived CDR1 and CDR2 are SGDLS and YYNGEE. The CDR3 covers 16 residues. V was trimmed by 0 bases and J by 3 bases, leaving 16 bases between them. The CDR3 bases are TGTGCCAGCAGCGTAGGTCTTCCGGCAGGAGGCTACGAGCAGTACTTC. Amino acids: CASSVGLPAGGYEQYF.

The gene calls are TRBV9 and TRBJ2-5; TRBD1 is a possible D gene (6 bases). CDR3 size: 14 residues. The V gene's germline CDR1 is SGDLS and CDR2 YYNGEE. Trimming took off 3 bases at V and 3 bases at J, with 12 bases between the two ends. The CDR3 nucleotides are TGTGCCAGCAGCGGGACAGCCCGGGAAGAGACCCAGTACTTC. It is translated as CASSGTAREETQYF.

The chain recombines TRBV30 with TRBJ1-5, with D perhaps TRBD1 (5 bases). Looked up from germline, CDR1 is GTSNPN and CDR2 is SVGIG (reference sequence). This CDR3 spans 17 amino acids. The ends were cut back, 3 bases at V and 7 bases at J, with 25 bases in the middle. CDR3 sequence: CAWSPGGANIRGQPQHF. CDR3 nucleotides: TGTGCCTGGAGCCCAGGAGGGGCTAATATAAGGGGACAGCCCCAGCATTTT.

The chain combines TRBV30 with TRBJ2-6; TRBD2 is a possible D gene (7 bases). Per the germline V gene, CDR1 is GTSNPN and CDR2 is SVGIG (reference sequence). There are 17 residues in the CDR3. V was cut by 0 bases and J by 0 bases, with 12 bases left in between. The CDR3 loop reads CAWSVGGTISGANVLTF. CDR3 sequence (DNA): TGTGCCTGGAGTGTGGGGGGGACAATCTCTGGGGCCAACGTCCTGACTTTC.

The chain employs TRBV19 and TRBJ1-4; no firm D call. The CDR3 runs 13 residues. Deletions cut 6 bases from V and 4 bases from J, with 9 bases between. Looked up from germline, CDR1 is LNHDA and CDR2 is SQIVND (reference sequence). The CDR3 DNA is TGTGCCAGTAGGCTACAGAGTAATGAAAAACTGTTTTTT. This sequence encodes CASRLQSNEKLFF.